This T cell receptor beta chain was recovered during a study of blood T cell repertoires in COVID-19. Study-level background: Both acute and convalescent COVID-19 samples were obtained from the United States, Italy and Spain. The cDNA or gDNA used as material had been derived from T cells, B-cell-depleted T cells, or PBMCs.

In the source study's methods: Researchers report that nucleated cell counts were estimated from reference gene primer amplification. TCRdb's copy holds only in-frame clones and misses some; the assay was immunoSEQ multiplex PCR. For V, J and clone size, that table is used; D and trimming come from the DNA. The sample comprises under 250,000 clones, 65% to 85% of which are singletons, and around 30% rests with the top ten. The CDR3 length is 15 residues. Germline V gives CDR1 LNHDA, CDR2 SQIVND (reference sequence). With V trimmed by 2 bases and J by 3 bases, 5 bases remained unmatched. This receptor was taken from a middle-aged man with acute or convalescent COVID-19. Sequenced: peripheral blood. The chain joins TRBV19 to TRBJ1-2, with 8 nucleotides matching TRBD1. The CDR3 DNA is TGTGCCAGTAGTATATGGCAGGGGGCAGACTATGGCTACACCTTC. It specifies CASSIWQGADYGYTF. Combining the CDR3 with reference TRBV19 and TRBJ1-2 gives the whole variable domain DGGITQSPKYLFRKEGQNVTLSCEQNLNHDAMYWYRQDPGQGLRLIYYSQIVNDFQKGDIAEGYSVSREKKESFPLTVTSAQKNPTAFYLCASSIWQGADYGYTFGSGTRLTVV.